The 21 T cell receptor beta chains below all came from one sample that was sequenced in a study of shared clonotypes between healthy human individuals. TCRdb's table, derived via immunoSEQ multiplex PCR, lists solely in-frame clones and lacks some. The sample shows over a million clones, about 77% of them seen only once. Sequenced sample: memory CD4+ T cells sorted from blood. As to subset: CD45RA-negative fraction. These receptors came from a young man in good health.

The J gene is TRBJ2-7, the V gene TRBV4-1; no reliable D call. V dropped 6 bases and J dropped 6 bases, with 21 bases sitting between them. Germline CDR1 MGHRA, CDR2 YSYEKL. The CDR3 totals 15 residues. CDR3 residues: CASRRIGAEKGEQYF. CDR3 in DNA: TGCGCCAGCAGACGCATCGGCGCGGAGAAGGGCGAGCAGTACTTC.

Only one count was recorded for this clone. The chain joins TRBV10-3 to TRBJ1-4, with D hard to call. V lost 0 bases and J lost 3, with 5 bases in between. The CDR3 covers 14 residues. CDR1 and CDR2 (germline): ENHRY, SYGVKD. The CDR3 DNA sequence: TGTGCCATCAGTGAGTCGGCATCTAATGAAAAACTGTTTTTT. This gives the protein CAISESASNEKLFF.

The chain carries TRBV5-4 and TRBJ1-2; the match to TRBD1 covers 8 bases. The V gene end was trimmed by 6 bases and the J gene end by 2 bases; junction bases not matched to a gene: 9. CDR3 size: 15 residues. The germline gives CDR1 SGHNT, CDR2 YYREEE (reference sequence). DNA of the CDR3: TGTGCCAGCACACCAGGGGGCGCGGGGAACTATGGCTACACCTTC. It yields the protein CASTPGGAGNYGYTF.

The chain carries TRBV6-1 and TRBJ2-3; D ambiguous. CDR3 length equals 11 residues. Germline lookup yields CDR1 MNHNS and CDR2 SASEGT. Trimming shortened V by 8 bases and J by 2 bases, and 5 bases separated the two germline ends. CDR3 in DNA: TGTGCCAGCCGTCACACAGATACGCAGTATTTT. It specifies CASRHTDTQYF.

This chain links TRBV29-1 with TRBJ1-4; 7 nucleotides agree with TRBD1. CDR1 SQVTM and CDR2 ANQGSEA come from the germline V gene. CDR3 length: 13 residues. CDR3 nucleotide sequence: TGCAGTATAAGACAGGGCGGGAGTGAAAAACTGTTTTTT. It translates to CSIRQGGSEKLFF.

The genes are TRBV7-2 and TRBJ2-2; a weak D match, TRBD2 (5 bases). The CDR3 contains 15 residues. Germline V gene data show CDR1 as SGHTA and CDR2 as FQGNSA. V was clipped by 7 bases and J by 0 bases, with 12 bases between them. CDR3 sequence (DNA): TGTGCCAGCACAAGAGAGGGTTCGAACACCGGGGAGCTGTTTTTT. It yields the protein CASTREGSNTGELFF.

V gene TRBV5-1 combines with J gene TRBJ2-5; unclear D gene. The germline V and J ends were trimmed by 0 bases and 5 bases, with 14 bases remaining between them. CDR1 and CDR2 (germline): SGHRS, YFSETQ. The CDR3 spans 15 residues. This CDR3 reads CASSLASGPAETQYF. DNA for the CDR3: TGCGCCAGCAGCTTGGCCAGTGGGCCAGCTGAGACCCAGTACTTC.

The J gene is TRBJ2-2, the V gene TRBV30, with D hard to call. CDR1 and CDR2 (germline): GTSNPN, SVGIG (reference sequence). The CDR3 totals 13 residues. V was trimmed by 0 bases and J by 6 bases, leaving 8 bases between them. This CDR3 is CAWSVTVSGELFF. The CDR3 region has the DNA TGTGCCTGGAGTGTAACGGTTTCCGGGGAGCTGTTTTTT.

This clone appeared a few times. The chain has TRBV27 and TRBJ1-6; D perhaps matches TRBD1 (6 bases). CDR3 length: 17 residues. V lost 4 bases to trimming and J lost 0 bases, with 13 bases between them. Germline CDR1 reads MNHEY; CDR2 reads SMNVEV (reference sequence). CDR3 amino acids: CASSSRTDSSYNSPLHF. The DNA of the CDR3 is TGTGCCAGCAGTTCCCGGACAGATAGCTCCTATAATTCACCCCTCCACTTT.

This chain uses TRBV30 with TRBJ2-5; 9 nucleotides align to TRBD1. V lost 2 bases to trimming and J lost 4 bases; unmatched junction nucleotides: 8. Germline CDR1 and CDR2: GTSNPN and SVGIG (reference sequence). CDR3 size: 15 residues. CDR3 sequence: CAWSKVTGGGETQYF. In DNA, the CDR3 is TGTGCCTGGAGTAAAGTGACAGGGGGAGGAGAGACCCAGTACTTC.

This clone was detected a few times. The V and J genes are TRBV30 and TRBJ1-1; D is uncertain. Per germline, CDR1 GTSNPN and CDR2 SVGIG (reference sequence). This CDR3 has 11 amino acids. V gave up 2 bases and J gave up 4 bases, with 5 bases separating them. The CDR3 loop is CAWSWGTEAFF. CDR3 in DNA: TGTGCCTGGAGTTGGGGCACTGAAGCTTTCTTT.

The chain employs TRBV5-6 and TRBJ2-7, with TRBD1 as a possible D gene (6 bases). The germline V gene has CDR1 SGHDT and CDR2 YYEEEE. The CDR3 length is 14 residues. The V gene lost 2 bases and the J gene lost 7 bases, with 16 bases spanning the gap. The CDR3, as DNA: TGTGCCAGCAGCTTCGGGACATATGCCGGGGAGCAGTACTTC. Protein sequence: CASSFGTYAGEQYF. The whole variable domain, filled in from reference TRBV5-6 and TRBJ2-7, reads DAGVTQSPTHLIKTRGQQVTLRCSPKSGHDTVSWYQQALGQGPQFIFQYYEEEERQRGNFPDRFSGHQFPNYSSELNVNALLLGDSALYLCASSFGTYAGEQYFGPGTRLTVT.

This clone has more than one count but fewer than ten. Since a much larger clone is just one base distant, this may be a read error. CDR3 protein: CASRRTATNEKLFF. The CDR3 nucleotides read TGTGCCAGCAGACGGACAGCAACTAATGAAAAACTGTTTTTT. The V and J genes are TRBV6-5 and TRBJ1-4, with D maybe TRBD1 (6 bases). Trimming left V 6 bases short and J 0 bases short, with 8 bases between. Germline CDR1 reads MNHEY; CDR2 reads SVGAGI. CDR3 length: 14 amino acids.

Regarding this clone: The same CDR3 can be traced to other DNA sequences in this sample. The chain carries TRBV5-4 and TRBJ2-5; TRBD1 matches 7 bases. The CDR3 has 14 amino acids. Looked up from germline, CDR1 is SGHNT and CDR2 is YYREEE (reference sequence). With 4 bases clipped from V and 1 base from J, the junction kept 4 bases outside the gene matches. The CDR3 DNA reads TGTGCCAGCAGCCCCCGACAGGGCCAAGAGACCCAGTACTTC. It encodes CASSPRQGQETQYF. Using reference TRBV5-4 and TRBJ2-5 for the parts outside the CDR3, the full variable domain is ETGVTQSPTHLIKTRGQQVTLRCSSQSGHNTVSWYQQALGQGPQFIFQYYREEENGRGNFPPRFSGLQFPNYSSELNVNALELDDSALYLCASSPRQGQETQYFGPGTRLLVL.

This clone was observed a few times. The chain carries TRBV6-1 and TRBJ2-3; TRBD1 agrees at 10 bases. The V gene end was trimmed by 3 bases and the J gene end by 10 bases; junction bases not matched to a gene: 7. Per germline, CDR1 MNHNS and CDR2 SASEGT. The CDR3 is 14 amino acids. The CDR3 DNA follows: TGTGCCAGCAGTGACGGGACAGGGGTTAGTGCGCAGTATTTT. Residues: CASSDGTGVSAQYF.

The chain recombines TRBV14 with TRBJ2-1; 11 bases fit TRBD2. The length of the CDR3 is 21 residues. CDR1 is SGHDN, CDR2 FVKESK, per germline. Trimming removed 0 bases from V and 0 bases from J; junction bases left unmatched: 13. In DNA form, the CDR3 reads TGTGCCAGCAGCCAAGATGCAGTAGCGGGAGGGTACCAATACTCCTACAATGAGCAGTTCTTC. It encodes CASSQDAVAGGYQYSYNEQFF.

The V call is TRBV10-2, the J call TRBJ1-5; D gene unclear. Trimming removed 4 bases at V and 3 bases at J, with 7 bases between. The CDR3 extends over 13 amino acids. In germline, CDR1 is WSHSY, CDR2 SAAADI. CDR3 amino acids: CASSGGSNQPQHF. In DNA, the CDR3 is TGCGCCAGCAGTGGAGGGTCCAATCAGCCCCAGCATTTT.

The chain couples TRBV4-3 to TRBJ1-2, with D possibly TRBD1 on 6 matching bases. Germline lookup yields CDR1 LGHNA and CDR2 YSLEER. The CDR3 totals 15 residues. The ends were cut back, 0 bases at V and 7 bases at J, with 15 bases in the middle. The CDR3 DNA reads TGCGCCAGCAGCCAAGATTCCGGGGGGCTGGGTGGCTACACCTTC. Translating it yields CASSQDSGGLGGYTF.

This clone has just a few counts. V gene TRBV5-1 combines with J gene TRBJ1-1, with D unclear. V lost 2 bases and J 0 bases, leaving 11 bases between the germline ends. CDR1 SGHRS and CDR2 YFSETQ come from the germline V gene. The CDR3 sequence is 15 residues long. The CDR3 sequence: CASSLRATMNTEAFF. The CDR3 DNA follows: TGCGCCAGCAGCTTACGGGCTACCATGAACACTGAAGCTTTCTTT.

The V gene is TRBV4-2, the J gene TRBJ2-7; TRBD2 agrees at 7 bases. Germline CDR1 reads LGHNA; CDR2 reads YNFKEQ. CDR3 size: 16 residues. V shed 0 bases, J shed 1 base, and the junction held 6 bases outside the gene matches. The CDR3 reads CASSQDRASGSYEQYF. CDR3 bases: TGTGCCAGCAGCCAAGACCGGGCTAGCGGATCCTACGAGCAGTACTTC.

This chain links TRBV6-4 with TRBJ2-3; TRBD2 matches 7 bases. The J segment lost 5 bases and the V segment lost 2 bases, leaving 4 bases of the junction unmatched. The CDR3 covers 14 residues. CDR1 and CDR2 from the germline V gene are MRHNA and SNTAGT. CDR3 DNA sequence: TGTGCCAGCAGTGACCAGGGAGGGAGAGATACGCAGTATTTT. It codes for CASSDQGGRDTQYF.